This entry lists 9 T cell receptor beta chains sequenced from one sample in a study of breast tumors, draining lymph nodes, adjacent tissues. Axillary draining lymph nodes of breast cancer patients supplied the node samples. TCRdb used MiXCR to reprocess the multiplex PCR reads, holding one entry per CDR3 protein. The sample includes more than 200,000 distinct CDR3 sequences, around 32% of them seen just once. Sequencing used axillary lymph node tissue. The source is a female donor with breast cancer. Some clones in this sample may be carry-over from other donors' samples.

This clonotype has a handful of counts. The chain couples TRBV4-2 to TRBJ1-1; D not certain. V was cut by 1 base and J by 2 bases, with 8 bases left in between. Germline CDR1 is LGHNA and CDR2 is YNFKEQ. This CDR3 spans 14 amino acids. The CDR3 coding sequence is TGTGCCAGCAGCCAAGTTCTTCAAAACACTGAAGCTTTCTTT. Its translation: CASSQVLQNTEAFF.

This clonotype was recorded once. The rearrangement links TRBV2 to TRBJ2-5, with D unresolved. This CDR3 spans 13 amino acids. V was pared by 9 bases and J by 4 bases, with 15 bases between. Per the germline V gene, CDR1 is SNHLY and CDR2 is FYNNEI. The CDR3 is CARSGLVRETQYF. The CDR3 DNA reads TGTGCCAGGTCCGGCTTAGTGAGAGAGACCCAGTACTTC.

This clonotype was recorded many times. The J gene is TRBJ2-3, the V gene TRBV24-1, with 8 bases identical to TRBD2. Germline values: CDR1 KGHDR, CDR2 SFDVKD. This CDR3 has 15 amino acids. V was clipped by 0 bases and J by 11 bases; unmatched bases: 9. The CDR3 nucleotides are TGTGCCACCAGTGATTTGACTAGCGGCTACGGTGAGCAGTATTTT. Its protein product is CATSDLTSGYGEQYF.

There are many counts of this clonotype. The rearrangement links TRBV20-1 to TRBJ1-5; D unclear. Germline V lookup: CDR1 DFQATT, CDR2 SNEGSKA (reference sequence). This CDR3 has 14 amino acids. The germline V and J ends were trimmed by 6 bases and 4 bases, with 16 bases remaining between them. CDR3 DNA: TGCAGTGCAAGGCCCCGACCGGCAAATCAGCCCCAGCATTTT. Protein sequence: CSARPRPANQPQHF.

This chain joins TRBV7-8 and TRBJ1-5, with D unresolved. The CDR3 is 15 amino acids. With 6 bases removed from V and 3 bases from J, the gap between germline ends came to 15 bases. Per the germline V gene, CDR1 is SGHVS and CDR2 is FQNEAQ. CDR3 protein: CASRALAEANQPQHF. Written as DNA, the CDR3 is TGTGCCAGCAGGGCCCTAGCGGAGGCCAATCAGCCCCAGCATTTT.

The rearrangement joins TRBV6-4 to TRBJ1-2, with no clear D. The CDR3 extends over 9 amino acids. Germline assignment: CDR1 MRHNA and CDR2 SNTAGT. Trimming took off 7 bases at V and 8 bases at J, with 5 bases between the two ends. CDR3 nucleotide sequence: TGTGCCAGCACGGGAGGCTACACCTTC. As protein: CASTGGYTF.

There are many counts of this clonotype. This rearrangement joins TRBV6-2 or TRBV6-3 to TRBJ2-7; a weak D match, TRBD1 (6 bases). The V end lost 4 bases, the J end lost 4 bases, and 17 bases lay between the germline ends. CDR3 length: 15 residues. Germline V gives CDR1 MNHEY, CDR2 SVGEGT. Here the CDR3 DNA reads TGTGCCAGCAGTTCGTCAGGGGTCTCTAGGTACGAGCAGTACTTC. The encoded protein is CASSSSGVSRYEQYF.

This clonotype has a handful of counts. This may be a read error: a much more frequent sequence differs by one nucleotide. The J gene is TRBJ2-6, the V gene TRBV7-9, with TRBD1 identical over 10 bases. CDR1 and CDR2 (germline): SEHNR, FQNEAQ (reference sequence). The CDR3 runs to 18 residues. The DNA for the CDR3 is TGTGCCAGCAGCTTGGGACAGGGGTTCTTCTCTGGGGCCCACGTCCTGACTTTC. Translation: CASSLGQGFFSGAHVLTF.

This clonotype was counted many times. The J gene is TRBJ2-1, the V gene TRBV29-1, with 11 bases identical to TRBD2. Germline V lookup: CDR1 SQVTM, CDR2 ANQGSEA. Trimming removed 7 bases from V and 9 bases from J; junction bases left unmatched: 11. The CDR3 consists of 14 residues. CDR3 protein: CSAPGLAAGGEQFF. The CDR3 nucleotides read TGCAGCGCCCCGGGACTAGCGGCCGGCGGTGAGCAGTTCTTC.